The present T cell receptor (beta chain) was sequenced within a study of CD8 T cells in Susac syndrome. On this clonotype: The antigen remains undetermined.

Germline V gives CDR1 SEHNR, CDR2 FQNEAQ (reference sequence). The CDR3 loop spans 15 amino acids. J gave up 2 bases and V 6 bases, and 10 bases lay outside the gene matches. The authors reverse transcribed roughly 0.5 to 1 ug RNA with random hexamers. The method of amplification for TCR beta CDR3 was immunoSEQ multiplex PCR, covering 54 Vbeta and 13 Jbeta. A single record per CDR3 protein comes from TCRdb applying MiXCR to the immunoSEQ multiplex PCR reads. The sample holds roughly 140,000 distinct CDR3 sequences; around 94% are singletons and the top ten take roughly 0.29%. Healthy donors matched for age and sex were used as controls. Study-level points and caveats: The number of individuals included in the study's TCR sequencing and HLA analysis was acknowledged as relatively small.

This chain joins TRBV7-9 and TRBJ2-7; 7 bases map to TRBD2. The sequence came from a human donor in good health. Input material: CD8+ T cells from PBMCs. The CDR3 bases are TGTGCCAGCAGTATCGGCGGGAGTCCTCCCTACGAGCAGTACTTC. It is translated as CASSIGGSPPYEQYF.